Detailed here is one T cell receptor beta chain. Its antigen remains unidentified. The input for sorted-subset replicate PCRs was 150 to 200 ng DNA, some 28,000 T cell genomes. This table comes from immunoSEQ multiplex PCR, and its TCRdb copy is limited to in-frame clones, with some not included. The data hold over a million clones, with roughly 70% observed a single time. The data derive from a study of shared clonotypes between healthy human individuals. Overall study findings and caveats: Rarefaction indicated that sorted-subset sequencing remained incomplete although depth was large.

Germline loops: CDR1 MDHEN, CDR2 SYDVKM. CDR3 length equals 14 residues. V was trimmed by 1 base and J by 0 bases, leaving 7 bases between them. The V call is TRBV28, the J call TRBJ2-7; D gene uncertain. This sequence was found in a man aged 18 to 35 in good health. The sample taken for sequencing was memory CD4+ T cells sorted from blood. Regarding subset: CD45RA-negative fraction. This CDR3 is CASSLLSYSYEQYF. In nucleotides, the CDR3 is TGTGCCAGCAGTTTATTGAGTTACTCCTACGAGCAGTACTTC.